This entry features one T cell receptor (beta chain) sequence. These data originate in a study of shared clonotypes between healthy human individuals. Each replicate PCR on the sorted subsets used 150 to 200 ng DNA (roughly 32,000 T cell genomes). Clones were sequenced by immunoSEQ multiplex PCR, and TCRdb holds only the in-frame ones, with some missing. This sample has around 1.6 million clones, with about 98% found just once. Those who donated were healthy HIV-negative adults, with no recent acute infections or vaccinations reported. Every contributor of samples was a Caucasian grown-up residing in Nashville, Tennessee. CDR1 is SGHRS, CDR2 YFSETQ, per germline. V shed 3 bases and J shed 5 bases, with 11 bases lying between them. The length of the CDR3 is 13 residues.

The TCR originated in a man aged 25 to 40 in good health. The sequencing input was naive CD4+ T cells sorted from blood. Noted subset: CD45RA+ positively selected. The gene calls are TRBV5-1 and TRBJ2-5; D is perhaps TRBD1 (6 bases). CDR3 DNA: TGCGCCAGCAGCTCAGGGGCGTGGGAGACCCAGTACTTC. This sequence encodes CASSSGAWETQYF.